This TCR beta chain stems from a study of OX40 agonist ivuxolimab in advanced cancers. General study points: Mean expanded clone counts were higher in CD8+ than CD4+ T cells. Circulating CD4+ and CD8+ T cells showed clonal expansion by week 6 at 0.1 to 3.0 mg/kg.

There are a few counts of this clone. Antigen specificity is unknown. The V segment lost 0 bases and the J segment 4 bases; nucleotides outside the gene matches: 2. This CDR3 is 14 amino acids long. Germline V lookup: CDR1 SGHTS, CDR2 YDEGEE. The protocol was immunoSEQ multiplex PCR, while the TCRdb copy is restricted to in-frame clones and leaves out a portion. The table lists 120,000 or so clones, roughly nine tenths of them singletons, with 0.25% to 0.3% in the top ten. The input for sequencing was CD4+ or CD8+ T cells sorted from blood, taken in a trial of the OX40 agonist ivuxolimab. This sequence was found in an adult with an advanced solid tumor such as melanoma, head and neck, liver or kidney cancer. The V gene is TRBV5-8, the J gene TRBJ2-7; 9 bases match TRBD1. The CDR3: CASSLGGTGYEQYF. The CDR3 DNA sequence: TGTGCCAGCAGCTTGGGCGGGACAGGGTACGAGCAGTACTTC.